These 28 T cell receptor beta chains were all obtained from the same sample, sequenced in a study of Ad26.COV2.S vaccination and SARS-CoV-2 variants. Sample treatment: some 20 received Ad26.COV2.S at low or high dose, single or two shots; about 5 received placebo; per-sample allocation not given. Following the first vaccine or placebo injection, samples were taken on day 63. TCRdb keeps only in-frame clones here, not all; method: immunoSEQ multiplex PCR. The table includes 200,000 to 250,000 clones, around nine tenths detected once. This sample comprised peripheral blood, obtained in a trial of Ad26.COV2.S vaccine versus placebo. Receptor source: a person aged 18-65 years who received the Ad26.COV2.S COVID-19 vaccine or a placebo.

This chain connects TRBV11-2 to TRBJ2-3; D could derive from TRBD1 or TRBD2 (5 bases each). The CDR3 contains 15 residues. Deletions cut 5 bases from V and 0 bases from J, with 12 bases between. Per the germline V gene, CDR1 is SGHAT and CDR2 is FQNNGV. CDR3 in DNA: TGTGCCAGCAGCCGGGACGGGGTTAGCACAGATACGCAGTATTTT. This encodes CASSRDGVSTDTQYF.

The chain is built from TRBV28 and TRBJ2-7; 7 bases fit TRBD2. The CDR3 extends over 17 amino acids. Looked up from germline, CDR1 is MDHEN and CDR2 is SYDVKM. V was clipped by 6 bases and J by 0 bases; unmatched bases: 14. The DNA for the CDR3 is TGTGCCAGCAGGGACCCTAGCGGAGCCACCAGCTCCTACGAGCAGTACTTC. It is translated as CASRDPSGATSSYEQYF.

The chain has TRBV10-3 and TRBJ2-7; the D call may be TRBD1 or TRBD2 (5 bases each). Germline CDR1 ENHRY, CDR2 SYGVKD. Trimming pared 7 bases from V and 7 bases from J, leaving 20 bases between. CDR3 length: 14 amino acids. CDR3 in amino acids: CAINPGTDLSEQYF. The DNA for the CDR3 is TGTGCCATCAATCCCGGGACGGACCTTTCTGAGCAGTACTTC.

V is TRBV19 and J is TRBJ2-7, with TRBD2 matching 8 bases. Trimming removed 4 bases from V and 2 bases from J; junction bases left unmatched: 4. The germline V gene encodes CDR1 LNHDA and CDR2 SQIVND (reference sequence). The CDR3 is 14 residues long. CDR3 in DNA: TGTGCCAGTAGTACCGTGACTAGCGCCTACGAGCAGTACTTC. It encodes CASSTVTSAYEQYF.

J is TRBJ2-5 and V is TRBV7-6; 7 bases are a match to TRBD1. CDR3 length: 14 amino acids. V lost 3 bases, J lost 2 bases, and 3 bases stayed unmatched. Germline values: CDR1 SGHVS, CDR2 FNYEAQ. This CDR3 is CASSFRDRQETQYF. CDR3 DNA: TGTGCCAGCAGCTTTAGGGACAGACAAGAGACCCAGTACTTC.

V gene TRBV28 combines with J gene TRBJ2-6; D may match TRBD1 or TRBD2 (6 bases each). The CDR3 contains 16 residues. Trimming took off 6 bases at V and 4 bases at J, with 16 bases between the two ends. Germline V gene data show CDR1 as MDHEN and CDR2 as SYDVKM. This chain's CDR3 is CASSNWWGAGANVLTF. CDR3 nucleotides: TGTGCCAGCAGCAACTGGTGGGGGGCCGGGGCCAACGTCCTGACTTTC.

The V gene is TRBV7-3, the J gene TRBJ1-1; 8 positions agree with TRBD1. J lost 1 base, V lost 5 bases, and 9 bases had no gene match. The CDR3 covers 16 residues. CDR1 and CDR2 (germline): SGHTA, FQGTGA. Here the CDR3 DNA reads TGTGCCAGCAGCCTCCGTGGACAGGGAACGAACACTGAAGCTTTCTTT. Encoded protein: CASSLRGQGTNTEAFF.

The chain carries TRBV6-5 and TRBJ2-6; D is uncertain. The CDR3 runs 16 residues. CDR1 is MNHEY, CDR2 SVGAGI, per germline. Trimming removed 4 bases from V and 2 bases from J, with 12 bases in between. CDR3 nucleotides: TGTGCCAGCAGTTCCCCGTCAGGCCCTGGGGCCAACGTCCTGACTTTC. It is translated as CASSSPSGPGANVLTF.

The genes are TRBV6-5 and TRBJ2-3; the D gene could be TRBD1 or TRBD2 (5 bases each). Looked up from germline, CDR1 is MNHEY and CDR2 is SVGAGI. The CDR3 runs to 15 residues. V was shortened by 0 bases and J by 6 bases, with 13 bases between the two germline ends. The CDR3 sequence: CASSYSGVTVDTQYF. The CDR3 bases are TGTGCCAGCAGTTACTCGGGGGTTACCGTGGATACGCAGTATTTT.

This clone was seen a handful of times. The junction differs from germline at one of its ends, possibly a read error. The V gene is TRBV6-5, the J gene TRBJ2-3; TRBD2 matches 8 bases. In germline, CDR1 is MNHEY, CDR2 SVGAGI. This CDR3 has 15 residues. CDR3 DNA: TGTGCCAGCAGTTACTCGTGGACTAGCAGAGATACGCAGTATTTT. Its translation is CASSYSWTSRDTQYF.

In nucleotides, the CDR3 is TGCAGCGTTGAAGATTTGGCGGGAGCAAGCACAGATACGCAGTATTTT. Amino acids: CSVEDLAGASTDTQYF. The chain joins TRBV29-1 to TRBJ2-3; 7 bases agree with TRBD2. CDR1 is SQVTM, CDR2 ANQGSEA, per germline. CDR3 length equals 16 residues. J was trimmed by 0 bases and V by 0 bases; bases with no gene match: 6.

V is TRBV7-2 and J is TRBJ1-5; 9 bases line up with TRBD1. CDR3 length: 16 residues. Looked up from germline, CDR1 is SGHTA and CDR2 is FQGNSA. J gave up 6 bases and V 4 bases, and 10 bases lay outside the gene matches. CDR3 bases: TGTGCCAGCAGCTATAGCTTACAGGGGGCAGGTCAGCCCCAGCATTTT. This encodes CASSYSLQGAGQPQHF.

This clone was counted once. This sequence joins TRBV15 and TRBJ2-1; 7 bases are shared with TRBD2. Per germline, CDR1 LNHNV and CDR2 YYDKDF (reference sequence). The trim removed 5 bases at V and 0 bases at J, leaving 10 bases unmatched. This CDR3 is built from 17 residues. The CDR3 protein is CATSPRGVLSSYNEQFF. As DNA, the CDR3 is TGTGCCACCAGCCCACGGGGGGTCCTCAGCTCCTACAATGAGCAGTTCTTC.

The rearrangement uses TRBV5-4 and TRBJ2-1; 7 positions agree with TRBD2. J was trimmed by 6 bases and V by 4 bases; bases with no gene match: 7. This CDR3 comprises 14 residues. From germline, CDR1 is SGHNT and CDR2 YYREEE (reference sequence). For the CDR3, the DNA is TGTGCCAGCAGCACCGGACTAGTGGCCAATGAGCAGTTCTTC. Protein: CASSTGLVANEQFF.

The rearrangement links TRBV27 to TRBJ2-2; TRBD1 matches at 7 bases. CDR3 length equals 13 residues. V was clipped by 5 bases and J by 7 bases; unmatched bases: 4. Germline lookup yields CDR1 MNHEY and CDR2 SMNVEV (reference sequence). The DNA for the CDR3 is TGTGCCAGCAGTCACAGGGGAAGCGGGGAGCTGTTTTTT. It specifies CASSHRGSGELFF.

This rearrangement joins TRBV18 to TRBJ2-2; 9 positions match TRBD1. The ends lost 0 bases at V and 1 base at J; junction bases unmatched: 3. The germline V gene has CDR1 KGHSH and CDR2 LQKENI. This CDR3 has 17 amino acids. The CDR3, as DNA: TGTGCCAGCTCACCACCCAACAGGGGGCAGAACACCGGGGAGCTGTTTTTT. It codes for CASSPPNRGQNTGELFF.

The V gene is TRBV19, the J gene TRBJ1-6; the D is unclear. The V gene lost 6 bases and the J gene lost 0 bases, with 6 bases spanning the gap. The germline gives CDR1 LNHDA, CDR2 SQIVND (reference sequence). The CDR3 covers 14 residues. The CDR3, as DNA: TGTGCCAGTAGAACTACCTCCTATAATTCACCCCTCCACTTT. Protein sequence: CASRTTSYNSPLHF.

The V and J genes are TRBV2 and TRBJ2-5, with 10 positions matching TRBD2. With 3 bases clipped from V and 2 bases from J, the junction kept 3 bases outside the gene matches. The CDR3 totals 15 residues. Germline V gene sequence: CDR1 SNHLY, CDR2 FYNNEI. CDR3 protein: CASSEASGGQETQYF. In DNA form, the CDR3 reads TGTGCCAGCAGTGAGGCTAGCGGGGGACAAGAGACCCAGTACTTC.

V gene TRBV5-1 combines with J gene TRBJ2-1; TRBD2 is a possible D gene (6 bases). V was cut by 0 bases and J by 8 bases, with 15 bases left in between. The CDR3 contains 15 residues. Germline V gives CDR1 SGHRS, CDR2 YFSETQ. The chain's CDR3 is CASSLAGGTQYEQFF. In DNA form, the CDR3 reads TGCGCCAGCAGCTTGGCCGGCGGGACCCAGTATGAGCAGTTCTTC.

The CDR3 loop is CASSSPPRNRGTEAFF. As DNA, the CDR3 is TGTGCCAGTAGCTCTCCCCCCCGGAACAGGGGGACTGAAGCTTTCTTT. This chain joins TRBV19 and TRBJ1-1, with TRBD1 identical over 8 bases. With 6 bases clipped from V and 5 bases from J, the junction kept 14 bases outside the gene matches. The CDR3 extends over 16 amino acids. In germline, CDR1 is LNHDA, CDR2 SQIVND (reference sequence).

The chain recombines TRBV11-3 with TRBJ2-7; D is possibly TRBD1 (6 bases). This CDR3 region has 14 residues. V lost 1 base, J lost 5 bases, and 12 bases lay in between. CDR1 is SGHNT and CDR2 is YENEEA in the germline V gene. CDR3 loop: CASSLGEDSHEQYF. The DNA of the CDR3 is TGTGCCAGCAGCTTAGGCGAGGACAGCCACGAGCAGTACTTC.

This rearrangement joins TRBV28 to TRBJ2-1, with 10 bases identical to TRBD2. The germline CDR1 and CDR2 sequences are MDHEN and SYDVKM. This CDR3 is built from 16 residues. V gave up 5 bases and J gave up 5 bases; unmatched junction bases: 9. CDR3 DNA: TGTGCCAGCAGTCCAGGGACTAGCGTGGAGAACAATGAGCAGTTCTTC. Translated: CASSPGTSVENNEQFF.

The chain uses TRBV5-1 and TRBJ2-3; 10 positions agree with TRBD2. Germline CDR1 and CDR2: SGHRS and YFSETQ. J gave up 3 bases and V 8 bases, and 6 bases lay outside the gene matches. The CDR3 is 14 amino acids. CDR3 region: CASRASGGTDTQYF. The CDR3 DNA reads TGCGCCAGTCGGGCTAGCGGGGGTACAGATACGCAGTATTTT.

This chain links TRBV6-5 with TRBJ2-1; D is unclear. Germline V lookup: CDR1 MNHEY, CDR2 SVGAGI. This CDR3 has 15 residues. Trimming stripped 5 bases from V and 0 bases from J, with 11 bases between. The CDR3 reads CASSPQSSSYNEQFF. The DNA for the CDR3 is TGTGCCAGCAGTCCTCAGTCAAGCTCCTACAATGAGCAGTTCTTC.

In this sample, this clone turned up a few times. This chain uses TRBV5-4 with TRBJ1-2, with D hard to call. Germline V gene lookup returns CDR1 SGHNT and CDR2 YYREEE (reference sequence). V lost 5 bases to trimming and J lost 4 bases, with 15 bases between them. The CDR3 covers 14 residues. This CDR3 is CASSSLGIPYGYTF. DNA for the CDR3: TGTGCCAGCAGTTCCTTGGGGATACCCTATGGCTACACCTTC. The complete variable domain, with remaining parts taken from reference TRBV5-4 and TRBJ1-2, reads ETGVTQSPTHLIKTRGQQVTLRCSSQSGHNTVSWYQQALGQGPQFIFQYYREEENGRGNFPPRFSGLQFPNYSSELNVNALELDDSALYLCASSSLGIPYGYTFGSGTRLTVV.

The chain links TRBV7-3 to TRBJ2-2; D might be TRBD2 (5 bases). Germline-derived CDR1 and CDR2 are SGHTA and FQGTGA. Trimming removed 2 bases from V and 4 bases from J, with 8 bases in between. This CDR3 has 14 amino acids. CDR3 amino acids: CASSLGLSTGELFF. The CDR3 nucleotides are TGTGCCAGCAGCTTAGGACTCAGCACCGGGGAGCTGTTTTTT.

This chain joins TRBV11-1 and TRBJ2-1; 12 bases are a match to TRBD1. Trimming removed 5 bases from V and 8 bases from J; junction bases left unmatched: 7. CDR1 is SGHAT and CDR2 is FQDESV in the germline V gene (reference sequence). CDR3 length: 15 residues. CDR3 DNA: TGTGCCAGCAGCCACCGGGACAGGGGGCCCGATGAGCAGTTCTTC. Its protein product is CASSHRDRGPDEQFF.

V gene TRBV2 combines with J gene TRBJ2-1; TRBD2 matches 10 bases. V was clipped by 8 bases and J by 1 base; unmatched bases: 5. Germline V gene lookup returns CDR1 SNHLY and CDR2 FYNNEI. The CDR3 consists of 15 residues. CDR3 DNA sequence: TGTGCCAGCTTACTAGCGGGGTTATCCTACAATGAGCAGTTCTTC. Translation: CASLLAGLSYNEQFF.